The 18 T cell receptor beta chains below all came from one sample that was sequenced in a study of T cell responses to AZD1222 COVID-19 vaccine (dated by TCRdb to about 2021). Library preparation was by the immunoSEQ multiplex PCR assay. TCRdb took over this immuneACCESS table, retaining in-frame rearrangements with V and J assigned. Such tables are incomplete; in checked studies, under half of the missing clones stem from an unresolved V gene, and the remainder is unexplained. The sample table lists roughly 150,000 clones, around 92% of them with a count of one. The top ten hold about 2.5% of the sample. The time point label for this specimen denotes: baseline before first vaccination. The sequencing here drew on peripheral blood, taken on day 0 of AZD1222 vaccination. The source of these receptors is an adult in good health.

The chain has TRBV12-3 or TRBV12-4 and TRBJ2-5; D is perhaps TRBD2 (6 bases). V shed 6 bases and J shed 5 bases, with 7 bases lying between them. The CDR3 sequence is 11 residues long. This CDR3 reads CASRAGETQYF. CDR3 DNA: TGTGCCAGCAGGGCGGGGGAGACCCAGTACTTC.

Here the CDR3 DNA reads TGTGCCAGCAGCGGACAGGGACAGCATCAGCCCCAGCATTTT. It is translated as CASSGQGQHQPQHF. The V call is TRBV7-2, the J call TRBJ1-5; TRBD1 agrees at 8 bases. V gave up 5 bases and J gave up 5 bases; unmatched junction bases: 5. The CDR3 consists of 14 residues. CDR1 and CDR2 (germline): SGHTA, FQGNSA.

The chain is built from TRBV19 and TRBJ1-6; 9 bases line up with TRBD1. The CDR3 consists of 16 residues. V shed 6 bases, J shed 5 bases, and the junction held 8 bases outside the gene matches. Germline V gene sequence: CDR1 LNHDA, CDR2 SQIVND (reference sequence). The CDR3 DNA reads TGTGCCAGTAGACAGGGGGCACGGATCGATAATTCACCCCTCCACTTT. The encoded protein is CASRQGARIDNSPLHF.

V is TRBV16 and J is TRBJ1-2, with D unclear. V lost 0 bases, J lost 3 bases, and 5 bases lay in between. The V gene's germline CDR1 is KGHSY and CDR2 FQNENV. The CDR3 totals 13 residues. The CDR3 spells CASSQSGYYGYTF. CDR3 DNA sequence: TGTGCCAGCAGCCAATCGGGTTACTATGGCTACACCTTC.

This clone has only one observation. This chain uses TRBV27 with TRBJ1-6, with D uncertain. Trimming cost V 3 bases and J 5 bases, with 11 bases left between them. There are 15 residues in the CDR3. CDR1 MNHEY and CDR2 SMNVEV come from the germline V gene (reference sequence). The CDR3 loop is CASSFGQSNNSPLHF. The CDR3 DNA reads as TGTGCCAGCAGTTTCGGGCAGAGTAATAATTCACCCCTCCACTTT.

CDR3 in DNA: TGTGCCAGCAACCGAGGGGGCACTAACTATGGCTACACCTTC. Translation gives CASNRGGTNYGYTF. This rearrangement joins TRBV6-5 to TRBJ1-2; 7 bases line up with TRBD1. The CDR3 runs to 14 residues. V shed 7 bases and J 0 bases; nucleotides not matched to a gene: 5. Germline V gene sequence: CDR1 MNHEY, CDR2 SVGAGI.

The rearrangement uses TRBV27 and TRBJ2-3; the D is unclear. V was shortened by 5 bases and J by 2 bases, with 14 bases between the two germline ends. Per germline, CDR1 MNHEY and CDR2 SMNVEV (reference sequence). The CDR3 loop spans 15 amino acids. CDR3 nucleotides: TGTGCCAGCAGTCCCACCCTGGGTAACACAGATACGCAGTATTTT. It is translated as CASSPTLGNTDTQYF.

This rearrangement joins TRBV2 to TRBJ2-2, with 8 bases fitting TRBD2. Germline assignment: CDR1 SNHLY and CDR2 FYNNEI. The CDR3 runs to 16 residues. The V and J ends lost 2 bases and 6 bases, in that order; junction bases with no gene match: 8. In DNA form, the CDR3 reads TGTGCCAGCAGTGAAAGCGGGGGCGCTAAGTCCGGGGAGCTGTTTTTT. Encoded protein: CASSESGGAKSGELFF.

The chain is built from TRBV7-9 and TRBJ2-1; 12 bases align to TRBD2. After removal of 2 bases from V and 6 bases from J, the junction contained 5 bases not matched to a gene. The germline V gene encodes CDR1 SEHNR and CDR2 FQNEAQ (reference sequence). The CDR3 runs 16 residues. CDR3 DNA: TGTGCCAGCAGCTTACTAGCGGGAGGGGAGGGCAATGAGCAGTTCTTC. It translates to CASSLLAGGEGNEQFF.

J is TRBJ1-3 and V is TRBV7-8; D remains ambiguous. This CDR3 is 15 amino acids long. Trimming took 5 bases from V and 3 from J, leaving 14 bases between them. From germline, CDR1 is SGHVS and CDR2 FQNEAQ. CDR3 nucleotide sequence: TGTGCCAGCAGCCCGAGAATCGCAGGTGGAAACACCATATATTTT. It translates to CASSPRIAGGNTIYF.

This clone was detected only a few times. This chain joins TRBV28 and TRBJ1-3, with 7 bases lining up with TRBD1. With 4 bases clipped from V and 4 bases from J, the junction kept 13 bases outside the gene matches. CDR1 MDHEN and CDR2 SYDVKM come from the germline V gene. The CDR3 consists of 17 residues. CDR3 loop: CASSSSTLGTVGNTIYF. For the CDR3, the DNA is TGTGCCAGCAGTTCCTCAACCCTCGGGACAGTAGGAAACACCATATATTTT.

This clone was observed a few times. V usage is TRBV27 and J usage is TRBJ2-7, with D maybe TRBD1 (5 bases). CDR3 length equals 13 residues. Germline-derived CDR1 and CDR2 are MNHEY and SMNVEV (reference sequence). The V and J ends lost 8 bases and 0 bases respectively, with 11 bases between them. CDR3 region: CASAWGRSYEQYF. The DNA for the CDR3 is TGTGCCAGCGCCTGGGGCCGCTCCTACGAGCAGTACTTC.

This chain uses TRBV11-1 with TRBJ2-3; 7 bases are shared with TRBD1. Germline V gene lookup returns CDR1 SGHAT and CDR2 FQDESV (reference sequence). V lost 5 bases to trimming and J lost 4 bases; unmatched junction nucleotides: 9. The CDR3 loop spans 15 amino acids. CDR3 DNA: TGTGCCAGCAGCCCAGAGACAGGGTACGCAGATACGCAGTATTTT. Amino acid sequence: CASSPETGYADTQYF.

The genes are TRBV15 and TRBJ1-4; D is ambiguous. CDR3 length: 13 amino acids. Trimming shortened V by 4 bases and J by 11 bases, and 14 bases separated the two germline ends. The germline V gene has CDR1 LNHNV and CDR2 YYDKDF (reference sequence). CDR3 region: CATSIAQEGKLFF. In DNA form, the CDR3 reads TGTGCCACCAGCATAGCCCAAGAGGGCAAACTGTTTTTT.

The CDR3 DNA is TGTGCCAGCAGTGGGGGAGGGTGGAGCTCCTACGAGCAGTACTTC. Translation: CASSGGGWSSYEQYF. This chain connects TRBV25-1 to TRBJ2-7, with 7 bases lining up with TRBD2. Germline V gives CDR1 MGHDK, CDR2 SYGVNS. V lost 4 bases to trimming and J lost 0 bases; unmatched junction nucleotides: 6. The length of the CDR3 is 15 residues.

V gene TRBV3-1 (or the pseudogene TRBV3-2) combines with J gene TRBJ1-5; no firm D call. The CDR3 contains 13 residues. V was cut by 4 bases and J by 5 bases, with 9 bases left in between. Germline loops: CDR1 LGHDT, CDR2 YNNKEL (reference sequence). This CDR3 is CASSRVPDQPQHF. The CDR3 coding sequence is TGTGCCAGCAGCCGTGTCCCAGATCAGCCCCAGCATTTT.

The chain links TRBV10-3 to TRBJ1-2; perhaps TRBD1 as D (5 bases). The CDR3 runs to 14 residues. V lost 4 bases to trimming and J lost 2 bases, with 11 bases between them. The germline V gene has CDR1 ENHRY and CDR2 SYGVKD. The CDR3 coding sequence is TGTGCCATCAGTGGAGGGGCCGCCAACTATGGCTACACCTTC. Its translation: CAISGGAANYGYTF.

J is TRBJ2-3 and V is TRBV6-5; D possibly corresponds to TRBD1 (5 bases). The CDR3 contains 13 residues. Germline CDR1 MNHEY, CDR2 SVGAGI. Trimming took off 0 bases at V and 11 bases at J, with 12 bases between the two ends. The CDR3 DNA reads TGTGCCAGCAGTTACTCCAGGGCAACCGGGCAGTATTTT. The encoded protein is CASSYSRATGQYF.